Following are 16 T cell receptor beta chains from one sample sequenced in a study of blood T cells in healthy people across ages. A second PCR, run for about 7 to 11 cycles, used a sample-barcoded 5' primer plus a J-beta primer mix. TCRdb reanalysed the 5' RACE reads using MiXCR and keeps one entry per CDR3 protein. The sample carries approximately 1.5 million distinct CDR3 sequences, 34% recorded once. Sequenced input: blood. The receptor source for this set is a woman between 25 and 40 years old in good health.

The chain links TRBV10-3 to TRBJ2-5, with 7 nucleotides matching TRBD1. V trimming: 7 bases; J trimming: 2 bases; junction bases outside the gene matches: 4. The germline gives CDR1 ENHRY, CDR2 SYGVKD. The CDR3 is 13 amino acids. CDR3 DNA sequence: TGTGCCATCATGGGCAGGGGGCAAGAGACCCAGTACTTC. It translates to CAIMGRGQETQYF.

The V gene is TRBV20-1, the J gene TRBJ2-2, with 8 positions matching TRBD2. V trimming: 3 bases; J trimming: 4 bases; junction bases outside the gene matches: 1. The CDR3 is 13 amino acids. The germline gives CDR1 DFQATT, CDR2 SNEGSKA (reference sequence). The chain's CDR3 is CSASGRGTGELFF. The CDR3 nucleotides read TGCAGTGCTAGCGGGAGGGGCACCGGGGAGCTGTTTTTT.

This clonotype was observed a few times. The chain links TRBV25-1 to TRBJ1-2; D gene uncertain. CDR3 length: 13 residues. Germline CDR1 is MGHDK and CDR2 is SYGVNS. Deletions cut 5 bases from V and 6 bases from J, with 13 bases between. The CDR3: CASSSRRRDGYTF. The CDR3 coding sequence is TGTGCCAGCAGTTCGCGTAGGAGGGATGGCTACACCTTC.

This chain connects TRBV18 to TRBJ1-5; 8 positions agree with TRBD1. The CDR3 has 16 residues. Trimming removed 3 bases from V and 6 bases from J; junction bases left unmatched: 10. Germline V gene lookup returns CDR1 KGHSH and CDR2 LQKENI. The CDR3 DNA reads TGTGCCAGCTCACCGCAGACAGGGGCGACGGGTCAGCCCCAGCATTTT. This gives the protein CASSPQTGATGQPQHF. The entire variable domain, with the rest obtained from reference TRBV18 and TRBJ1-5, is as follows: NAGVMQNPRHLVRRRGQEARLRCSPMKGHSHVYWYRQLPEEGLKFMVYLQKENIIDESGMPKERFSAEFPKEGPSILRIQQVVRGDSAAYFCASSPQTGATGQPQHFGDGTRLSIL.

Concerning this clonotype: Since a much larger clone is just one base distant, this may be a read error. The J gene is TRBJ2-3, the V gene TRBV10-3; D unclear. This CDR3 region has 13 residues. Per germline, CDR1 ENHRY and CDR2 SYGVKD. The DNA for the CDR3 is TGTGCCATCCGGGCAGGCTACACAGATATGCAGTATTTT. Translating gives CAIRAGYTDMQYF.

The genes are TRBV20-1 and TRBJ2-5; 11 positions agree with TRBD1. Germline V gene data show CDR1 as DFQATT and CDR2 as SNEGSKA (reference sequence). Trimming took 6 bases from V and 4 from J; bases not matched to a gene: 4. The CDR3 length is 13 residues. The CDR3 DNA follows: TGCAGTGCCCCGGACAGGGGGCCAGAGACCCAGTACTTC. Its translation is CSAPDRGPETQYF.

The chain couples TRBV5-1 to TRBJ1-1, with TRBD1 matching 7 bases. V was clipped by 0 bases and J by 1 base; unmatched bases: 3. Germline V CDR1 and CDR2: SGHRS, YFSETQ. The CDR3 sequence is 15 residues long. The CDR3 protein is CASSLGSGGNTEAFF. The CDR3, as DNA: TGCGCCAGCAGCTTGGGGTCAGGGGGGAACACTGAAGCTTTCTTT.

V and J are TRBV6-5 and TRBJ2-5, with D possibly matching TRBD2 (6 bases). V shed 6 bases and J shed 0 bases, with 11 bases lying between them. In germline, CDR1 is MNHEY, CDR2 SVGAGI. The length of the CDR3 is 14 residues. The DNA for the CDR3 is TGTGCCAGCAGGGTTACTAGCAACCAAGAGACCCAGTACTTC. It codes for CASRVTSNQETQYF.

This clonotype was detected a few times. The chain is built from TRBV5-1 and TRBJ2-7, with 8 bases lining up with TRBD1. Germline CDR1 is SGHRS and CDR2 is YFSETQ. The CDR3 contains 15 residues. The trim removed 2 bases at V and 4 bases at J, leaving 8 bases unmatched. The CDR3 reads CASSLGTGQKYEQYF. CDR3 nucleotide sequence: TGCGCCAGCAGCTTAGGGACAGGCCAAAAGTACGAGCAGTACTTC.

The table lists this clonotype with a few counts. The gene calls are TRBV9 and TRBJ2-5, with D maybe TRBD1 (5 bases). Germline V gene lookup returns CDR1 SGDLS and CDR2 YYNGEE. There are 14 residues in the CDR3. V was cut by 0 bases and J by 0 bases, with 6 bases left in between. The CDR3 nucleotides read TGTGCCAGCAGCGTAGACAGGAACCAAGAGACCCAGTACTTC. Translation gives CASSVDRNQETQYF.

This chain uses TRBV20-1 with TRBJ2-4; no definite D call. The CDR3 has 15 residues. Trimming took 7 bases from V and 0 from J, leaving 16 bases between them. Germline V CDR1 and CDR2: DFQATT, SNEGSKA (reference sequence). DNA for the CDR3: TGCAGTGGAGGAGAATTGGGTCTAGCCAAAAACATTCAGTACTTC. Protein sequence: CSGGELGLAKNIQYF.

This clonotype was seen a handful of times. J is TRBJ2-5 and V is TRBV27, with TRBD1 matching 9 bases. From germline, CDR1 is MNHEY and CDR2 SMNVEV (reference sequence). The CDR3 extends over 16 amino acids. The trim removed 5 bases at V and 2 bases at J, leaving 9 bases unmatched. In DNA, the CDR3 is TGTGCCAGCAGTCCGGACAGGGGCTTTGGGCAAGAGACCCAGTACTTC. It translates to CASSPDRGFGQETQYF.

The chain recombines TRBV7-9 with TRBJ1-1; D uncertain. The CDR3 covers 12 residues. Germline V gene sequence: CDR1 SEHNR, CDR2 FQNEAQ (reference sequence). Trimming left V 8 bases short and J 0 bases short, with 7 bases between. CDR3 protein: CASGSMNTEAFF. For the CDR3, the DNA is TGTGCCAGCGGTTCCATGAACACTGAAGCTTTCTTT.

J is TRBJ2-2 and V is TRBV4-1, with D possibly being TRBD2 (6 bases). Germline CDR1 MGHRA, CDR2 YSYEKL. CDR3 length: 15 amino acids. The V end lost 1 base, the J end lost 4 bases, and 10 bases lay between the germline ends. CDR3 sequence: CASSQGFGGTGELFF. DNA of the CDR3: TGCGCCAGCAGCCAAGGCTTCGGGGGCACCGGGGAGCTGTTTTTT.

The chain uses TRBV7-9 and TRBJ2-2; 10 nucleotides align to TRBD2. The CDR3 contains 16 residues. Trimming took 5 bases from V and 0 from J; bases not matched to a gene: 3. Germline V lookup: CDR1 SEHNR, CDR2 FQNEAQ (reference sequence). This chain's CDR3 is CASSRLAGANTGELFF. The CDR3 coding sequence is TGTGCCAGCAGCCGGCTAGCGGGAGCGAACACCGGGGAGCTGTTTTTT. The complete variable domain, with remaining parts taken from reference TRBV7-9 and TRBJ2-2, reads DTGVSQNPRHKITKRGQNVTFRCDPISEHNRLYWYRQTLGQGPEFLTYFQNEAQLEKSRLLSDRFSAERPKGSFSTLEIQRTEQGDSAMYLCASSRLAGANTGELFFGEGSRLTVL.

CDR3 residues: CSARETAQYF. The CDR3, as DNA: TGCAGCGCGCGGGAGACCGCGCAGTATTTT. The chain recombines TRBV20-1 with TRBJ2-3, with 7 bases identical to TRBD2. The CDR3 spans 10 residues. In germline, CDR1 is DFQATT, CDR2 SNEGSKA (reference sequence).